The source of this T cell receptor beta chain is a study of cytomegalovirus exposure and HLA in healthy donors. A note on this clone: This CDR3 is also generated by other DNA sequences in the sample.

Germline V gene data show CDR1 as SGHRS and CDR2 as YFSETQ. J was trimmed by 5 bases and V by 0 bases; bases with no gene match: 1. This CDR3 spans 13 amino acids. Libraries were prepared by immunoSEQ multiplex PCR; TCRdb keeps only in-frame clonotypes and omits some of them. The sample lists 150,000 to 200,000 clones, roughly 86% seen once, with under 13% in the top ten. Sequencing used PBMCs. The chain joins TRBV5-1 to TRBJ2-5; TRBD1 aligns across 7 bases. The clonotype comes from a woman between 18 and 29 years old in good health and CMV-seropositive. CDR3 region: CASSLGQGETQYF. The CDR3 DNA reads TGCGCCAGCAGCTTGGGACAGGGCGAGACCCAGTACTTC.